The rows below give T cell receptor beta chains drawn from one sample of a study of T cells after yellow fever vaccination. TCRdb ran MiXCR on the 5' RACE reads and lists one entry per CDR3 protein. The sample carries hundreds of thousands of distinct CDR3 sequences, roughly 9.4% recorded once. The specimen was PBMCs, collected on the day of the first yellow fever vaccination. These receptors were collected from a man aged 18 to 30 who received the YFV17D yellow fever vaccine. The CDR3 runs from the conserved cysteine through the conserved F or W. The D gene is left open where the match is weak. Not all rows give a size; the values are once, few, many and, for expanded clones, a class.

j_call | v_call | clone_size | d_call | cdr3_aa | cdr3_nt
TRBJ1-6 | TRBV4-1 | many | NA | CASSPRSVDSPLHF | TGCGCCAGCAGCCCAAGATCAGTGGATTCACCCCTCCACTTT
TRBJ2-1 | TRBV7-3 | NA | TRBD1 | CASSPTGQGANNEQFF | TGTGCCAGCAGCCCAACCGGGCAGGGGGCGAACAATGAGCAGTTCTTC
TRBJ1-1 | TRBV7-9 | few | TRBD1 | CASSWTGGLTEAFF | TGTGCCAGCAGCTGGACAGGGGGTTTGACTGAAGCTTTCTTT
TRBJ1-4 | TRBV10-3 | few | NA | CAISESNRNEKLFF | TGTGCCATCAGTGAGTCGAACCGTAATGAAAAACTGTTTTTT
TRBJ1-1 | TRBV9 | few | NA | CASSVGDEGTEAFF | TGTGCCAGCAGCGTAGGGGACGAAGGCACTGAAGCTTTCTTT
TRBJ2-3 | TRBV5-1 | many | NA | CASSLRPSTDTQYF | TGCGCCAGCAGCTTGCGTCCATCCACAGATACGCAGTATTTT
TRBJ1-6 | TRBV4-1 | few | NA | CASSQEVGTASPLHF | TGCGCCAGCAGCCAAGAGGTCGGGACCGCGTCACCCCTCCACTTT
TRBJ2-4 | TRBV28 | NA | TRBD2 | CASTKRGGPRAKNIQYF | TGTGCCAGCACCAAACGCGGGGGGCCGAGGGCCAAAAACATTCAGTACTTC
TRBJ1-5 | TRBV19 | few | TRBD1 | CASSRDRGLEQPQHF | TGTGCCAGTTCCAGGGACAGGGGCCTAGAGCAGCCCCAGCATTTT
TRBJ2-7 | TRBV10-3 | NA | NA | CAISDIAETYEQYF | TGTGCCATCAGTGACATAGCGGAGACCTACGAGCAGTACTTC
TRBJ1-5 | TRBV7-9 | many | NA | CASSFAGGNQPQHF | TGTGCCAGCAGCTTCGCAGGGGGCAATCAGCCCCAGCATTTT
TRBJ2-3 | TRBV18 | few | NA | CASSFRTEGTDTQYF | TGTGCCAGCTCATTTCGGACCGAAGGGACAGATACGCAGTATTTT
TRBJ2-5 | TRBV7-2 | few | NA | CASSGVGETQYF | TGTGCCAGCAGCGGGGTGGGGGAGACCCAGTACTTC
TRBJ2-2 | TRBV28 | few | NA | CASRPLVQSNTGELFF | TGTGCCAGCAGACCCCTCGTTCAGTCTAACACCGGGGAGCTGTTTTTT
TRBJ2-1 | TRBV20-1 | NA | TRBD2 | CSAPGLAADNEQFF | TGCAGTGCTCCCGGACTAGCGGCCGACAATGAGCAGTTCTTC
TRBJ2-2 | TRBV28 | NA | TRBD1 | CASSHRGQGTGELFF | TGTGCCAGCAGCCACAGGGGGCAAGGCACCGGGGAGCTGTTTTTT
TRBJ2-5 | TRBV7-9 | few | TRBD2 | CASSVGPRLAGQETQYF | TGTGCCAGCAGCGTAGGGCCCCGGCTAGCGGGACAAGAGACCCAGTACTTC
TRBJ2-2 | TRBV7-9 | NA | TRBD1 | CASRGTDTGELFF | TGTGCCAGCAGGGGGACAGACACCGGGGAGCTGTTTTTT
TRBJ1-6 | TRBV3-1 | NA | NA | CASSPDSLNSPLHF | TGTGCCAGCAGCCCTGACTCCTTAAATTCACCCCTCCACTTT
TRBJ1-1 | TRBV28 | many | NA | CASRLQGKGAFF | TGTGCCAGCAGACTCCAGGGGAAGGGAGCTTTCTTT
TRBJ1-3 | TRBV4-1 | few | NA | CASTGPETSGNTIYF | TGCGCCAGCACAGGGCCGGAGACCTCTGGAAACACCATATATTTT
TRBJ1-1 | TRBV9 | few | TRBD1 | CASSPRGTGGTEAFF | TGTGCCAGCAGCCCCCGGGGGACAGGGGGCACTGAAGCTTTCTTT
TRBJ2-4 | TRBV7-2 | few | TRBD1 | CASSLGQGDIQYF | TGTGCCAGCAGCTTGGGACAGGGAGACATTCAGTACTTC
TRBJ1-5 | TRBV7-2 | many | NA | CASSLVGGSNQPQHF | TGTGCCAGCAGCTTGGTTGGGGGTTCTAATCAGCCCCAGCATTTT
TRBJ2-5 | TRBV7-6 | many | NA | CASSFYSGQTQETQYF | TGTGCCAGCAGCTTTTACTCGGGACAAACTCAAGAGACCCAGTACTTC
TRBJ2-1 | TRBV24-1 | many | NA | CATSDLRAYNEQFF | TGTGCCACCAGTGATTTGAGGGCCTACAATGAGCAGTTCTTC
TRBJ2-3 | TRBV30 | NA | TRBD2 | CAWGLAGGREDTQYF | TGTGCCTGGGGCCTAGCGGGGGGACGTGAGGATACGCAGTATTTT
TRBJ1-4 | TRBV20-1 | NA | TRBD1 | CSARQGADEKLFF | TGCAGTGCTAGACAGGGGGCGGATGAAAAACTGTTTTTT
TRBJ1-3 | TRBV14 | few | NA | CASSQEGRWAFGNTIYF | TGTGCCAGCAGCCAAGAGGGTCGGTGGGCTTTTGGAAACACCATATATTTT
TRBJ2-2 | TRBV4-2 | many | NA | CASSLSGFRELFF | TGTGCCAGCAGTCTTTCAGGGTTCCGGGAGCTGTTTTTT
TRBJ2-1 | TRBV5-1 | many | NA | CASSLELNNEQFF | TGCGCCAGCAGCTTGGAACTAAACAATGAGCAGTTCTTC
TRBJ2-5 | TRBV24-1 | few | NA | CATSDRKGGHETQYF | TGTGCCACCAGTGATAGAAAGGGGGGGCATGAGACCCAGTACTTC
TRBJ2-3 | TRBV7-2 | many | NA | CASSPGPGSDTQYF | TGTGCCAGCAGCCCGGGGCCAGGGTCAGATACGCAGTATTTT
TRBJ1-1 | TRBV6-1 | few | TRBD1 | CASRQGAKVNTEAFF | TGTGCCAGCAGGCAGGGGGCTAAGGTGAACACTGAAGCTTTCTTT
TRBJ2-5 | TRBV7-6 | NA | NA | CASSLTSLETQYF | TGTGCCAGCAGCTTAACCTCACTGGAGACCCAGTACTTC
TRBJ1-2 | TRBV5-4 | NA | NA | CASSTGTRDYGYTF | TGTGCCAGCAGCACCGGGACTCGGGACTATGGCTACACCTTC
TRBJ1-6 | TRBV7-2 | many | TRBD1 | CASSSGQGTYNSPLHF | TGTGCCAGCAGCTCGGGACAGGGGACATATAATTCACCCCTCCACTTT
TRBJ2-5 | TRBV7-7 | few | NA | CASSPLEGRGETQYF | TGTGCTAGCAGTCCTTTGGAGGGTAGAGGGGAGACCCAGTACTTC
TRBJ2-3 | TRBV20-1 | few | TRBD1 | CSARGQGTDTQYF | TGCAGTGCTAGGGGACAGGGGACAGATACGCAGTATTTT
TRBJ1-2 | TRBV18 | NA | NA | CASSPRDTVYGYTF | TGTGCCAGCTCACCACGAGACACTGTCTATGGCTACACCTTC
TRBJ1-5 | TRBV7-2 | NA | NA | CASSLVPGQGQPQHF | TGTGCCAGCAGCTTAGTTCCAGGGCAGGGTCAGCCCCAGCATTTT